Listed below are T cell receptor beta chains from one sample, sequenced in a study of PD-L1 blockade in urothelial cancer. The assay was immunoSEQ multiplex PCR, and TCRdb's table has in-frame clones only and misses some. The sample contains around 56,000 clones, just over 85% of which appear only once. Source: PBMCs, taken around atezolizumab (anti-PD-L1) treatment. Receptors were obtained from a man aged 50 to 59 with urothelial cancer. Each CDR3 is given with its conserved first and last residue. The D gene is left open where the match is weak. Some rows mark clone size as missing; the rest say once, few, many or name a class of expanded clone.

j_gene: TRBJ2-6
abundance: few
d_gene: TRBD1
v_gene: TRBV7-9
CDR3nt: TGTGCCAGCAGCCCCGGGACAGGGGCGCCTGGGGCCAACGTCCTGACTTTC
CDR3aa: CASSPGTGAPGANVLTF

j_gene: TRBJ2-1
abundance: once
d_gene: TRBD2
v_gene: TRBV5-1
CDR3nt: TGCGCCAGCAGCTGGACCATAGCGGGAGGAAACAATGAGCAGTTCTTC
CDR3aa: CASSWTIAGGNNEQFF

j_gene: TRBJ2-5
abundance: .
d_gene: .
v_gene: TRBV19
CDR3nt: TGTGCCAGTAGTATGGGAAGGGACAACCAAGAGACCCAGTACTTC
CDR3aa: CASSMGRDNQETQYF

j_gene: TRBJ2-7
abundance: .
d_gene: TRBD2
v_gene: TRBV23-1
CDR3nt: TGCGCCAGCAGTCAACCCCCCTTTGGAGCGGGAGGGCCTGTCGAGCAGTACTTC
CDR3aa: CASSQPPFGAGGPVEQYF

j_gene: TRBJ2-3
abundance: .
d_gene: .
v_gene: TRBV6-5
CDR3nt: TGTGCCAGCAGTTATGGTGGGAGGAGTGTAGATACGCAGTATTTT
CDR3aa: CASSYGGRSVDTQYF

j_gene: TRBJ2-3
abundance: .
d_gene: TRBD2
v_gene: TRBV28
CDR3nt: TGTGCCAGCATGGGGAGGGACCTCCTCGCCACAGATACGCAGTATTTT
CDR3aa: CASMGRDLLATDTQYF

j_gene: TRBJ2-3
abundance: .
d_gene: .
v_gene: TRBV30
CDR3nt: TGTGCCTGGAGTGCCGGAGATACGCAGTATTTT
CDR3aa: CAWSAGDTQYF

j_gene: TRBJ1-5
abundance: .
d_gene: .
v_gene: TRBV2
CDR3nt: TGTGCCAGCAGGGGGGGTTTGAGCAATCAGCCCCAGCATTTT
CDR3aa: CASRGGLSNQPQHF

j_gene: TRBJ2-1
abundance: .
d_gene: .
v_gene: TRBV9
CDR3nt: TGTGCCAGCAGCGGGGGAGGCTACAATGAGCAGTTCTTC
CDR3aa: CASSGGGYNEQFF

j_gene: TRBJ1-5
abundance: few
d_gene: .
v_gene: TRBV2
CDR3nt: TGTGCCAGCAGGTACGAGTCAGGGAGCAATCAGCCCCAGCATTTT
CDR3aa: CASRYESGSNQPQHF

j_gene: TRBJ2-7
abundance: .
d_gene: TRBD1
v_gene: TRBV4-2
CDR3nt: TGTGCCAGCAGCCAATTCACGGGACAGATGTACTACGAGCAGTACTTC
CDR3aa: CASSQFTGQMYYEQYF

j_gene: TRBJ2-5
abundance: .
d_gene: TRBD2
v_gene: TRBV5-4
CDR3nt: TGTGCCAGCAGCCAAAGGACTAGCGGGAGGGGTCAGGAAGAGACCCAGTACTTC
CDR3aa: CASSQRTSGRGQEETQYF

j_gene: TRBJ2-7
abundance: .
d_gene: TRBD2
v_gene: TRBV5-1
CDR3nt: TGCGCCAGCAGCTTGGAGCCGGGGGGAGGCTACGAGCAGTACTTC
CDR3aa: CASSLEPGGGYEQYF

j_gene: TRBJ2-5
abundance: .
d_gene: TRBD2
v_gene: TRBV18
CDR3nt: TGTGCCAGCTCACCACGGCTAGCGGCCCGACAAGAGACCCAGTACTTC
CDR3aa: CASSPRLAARQETQYF

j_gene: TRBJ2-2
abundance: .
d_gene: .
v_gene: TRBV19
CDR3nt: TGTGCCAGTAGGACCGGGACTCCGAACACCGGGGAGCTGTTTTTT
CDR3aa: CASRTGTPNTGELFF

j_gene: TRBJ2-7
abundance: .
d_gene: TRBD1
v_gene: TRBV18
CDR3nt: TGTGCCAGCTCACCACTGCCCCCGGGGACAGGGGATCCACTCGAGCAGTACTTC
CDR3aa: CASSPLPPGTGDPLEQYF

j_gene: TRBJ2-3
abundance: .
d_gene: TRBD2
v_gene: TRBV9
CDR3nt: TGTGCCAGCAGCGTCTTGGGACTAGCTACGGCTACGCAGTATTTT
CDR3aa: CASSVLGLATATQYF

j_gene: TRBJ2-4
abundance: .
d_gene: TRBD2
v_gene: TRBV30
CDR3nt: TGTGCCTGGGGGCGGCTAGCGGGCTTAGCCAAAAACATTCAGTACTTC
CDR3aa: CAWGRLAGLAKNIQYF

j_gene: TRBJ2-7
abundance: .
d_gene: TRBD2
v_gene: TRBV15
CDR3nt: TGTGCCACCTCTTCTACTAGCGGGAGCTACGAGCAGTACTTC
CDR3aa: CATSSTSGSYEQYF

j_gene: TRBJ1-6
abundance: .
d_gene: TRBD1
v_gene: TRBV28
CDR3nt: TGTGCCAGCAGTCCCCGACAGGGGGCTTCACCCCTCCACTTT
CDR3aa: CASSPRQGASPLHF

j_gene: TRBJ2-3
abundance: few
d_gene: .
v_gene: TRBV9
CDR3nt: TGTGCCAGCAGTAGGGGTAAAGGGGCAGGGACAGATACGCAGTATTTT
CDR3aa: CASSRGKGAGTDTQYF

j_gene: TRBJ1-2
abundance: few
d_gene: .
v_gene: TRBV7-9
CDR3nt: TGTGCCAGCAGCTCACAGGGTAAAGACTATGGCTACACCTTC
CDR3aa: CASSSQGKDYGYTF

j_gene: TRBJ1-3
abundance: .
d_gene: .
v_gene: TRBV2
CDR3nt: TGTGCCAGCACCGAGATGAGCTCTGGAAACACCATATATTTT
CDR3aa: CASTEMSSGNTIYF

j_gene: TRBJ1-6
abundance: few
d_gene: TRBD1
v_gene: TRBV28
CDR3nt: TGTGCCAGCCTCCTCCAGGGGGCGCTTAATTCACCCCTCCACTTT
CDR3aa: CASLLQGALNSPLHF